A single sample is the source of the 19 T cell receptor beta chains below, sequenced in a study of T-cell memory formation after mild COVID-19. Each CDR3 protein gets one entry after TCRdb re-called the 5' RACE reads with MiXCR. The table has fewer than 400,000 distinct CDR3 sequences, roughly 13% seen once. Sequencing was performed on PBMCs or a T cell subset sorted from them (not recorded which). These TCRs come from a man aged 18 to 29 who had mild COVID-19 (a few samples of this study predate the infection). Cell type and time point are not known.

CDR3 nucleotides: TGTGCCAGCACCCTTGGGACAGGGGGCAACGAGCAGTACTTC. As protein: CASTLGTGGNEQYF. The chain has TRBV7-2 and TRBJ2-7; 12 positions agree with TRBD1. V was clipped by 7 bases and J by 5 bases; unmatched bases: 6. Germline values: CDR1 SGHTA, CDR2 FQGNSA. The CDR3 extends over 14 amino acids.

This clonotype has a handful of counts. The chain employs TRBV27 and TRBJ1-1, with a tentative D call TRBD1 (6 bases). Germline V gene sequence: CDR1 MNHEY, CDR2 SMNVEV (reference sequence). The CDR3 has 18 amino acids. V was clipped by 6 bases and J by 0 bases, with 23 bases between them. CDR3 residues: CASSLRGPKNIMNTEAFF. The CDR3 DNA reads TGTGCCAGCAGCCTCAGGGGCCCGAAAAACATTATGAACACTGAAGCTTTCTTT.

The gene calls are TRBV6-5 and TRBJ1-2; tentatively, D is TRBD1 (6 bases). The CDR3 loop spans 12 amino acids. Looked up from germline, CDR1 is MNHEY and CDR2 is SVGAGI. V lost 10 bases and J lost 8, with 17 bases in between. The CDR3 here is CATIGGAPGYTF. CDR3 nucleotide sequence: TGTGCCACTATCGGGGGGGCGCCGGGCTACACCTTC.

The chain links TRBV5-8 to TRBJ1-5, with TRBD1 matching 9 bases. This CDR3 is built from 15 residues. Trimming at V came to 9 bases and at J to 1 base, leaving 8 bases not matched to a gene. In germline, CDR1 is SGHTS, CDR2 YDEGEE. CDR3 loop: CANLTGGPSNQPQHF. The CDR3 DNA sequence: TGTGCCAATCTAACAGGGGGCCCGAGCAATCAGCCCCAGCATTTT. Variable domain in full (rest from reference TRBV5-8 and TRBJ1-5): EAGVTQSPTHLIKTRGQQATLRCSPISGHTSVYWYQQALGLGLQFLLWYDEGEERNRGNFPPRFSGRQFPNYSSELNVNALELEDSALYLCANLTGGPSNQPQHFGDGTRLSIL.

This clonotype was counted a few times. The CDR3 loop reads CASSELTGATYEQYV. The CDR3 nucleotides are TGTGCCAGCAGTGAACTGACAGGGGCGACCTACGAGCAGTACGTC. V usage is TRBV6-6 and J usage is TRBJ2-7, with 8 nucleotides matching TRBD1. The length of the CDR3 is 15 residues. Trimming took 5 bases from V and 2 from J; bases not matched to a gene: 8. Germline V CDR1 and CDR2: MNHNY, SVGAGI (reference sequence).

This clonotype turned up a few times. The chain carries TRBV20-1 and TRBJ2-2; 9 nucleotides agree with TRBD1. With 5 bases clipped from V and 3 bases from J, the junction kept 7 bases outside the gene matches. The CDR3 has 15 amino acids. The germline V gene encodes CDR1 DFQATT and CDR2 SNEGSKA (reference sequence). The DNA for the CDR3 is TGCAGTGCTTTCAGGACAGGGGCTTACACCGGGGAGCTGTTTTTT. It encodes CSAFRTGAYTGELFF.

As for this clonotype: This may arise from a read error, as a much more abundant clone is one base away. V gene TRBV5-1 combines with J gene TRBJ2-7; 7 nucleotides line up with TRBD1. Germline V gene data show CDR1 as SGHRS and CDR2 as YFSETQ. This CDR3 has 14 amino acids. V gave up 2 bases and J gave up 1 base; unmatched junction bases: 3. The CDR3 bases are TGCGCCAGCAGCTTTACGGGACAGTCCTACGAGCAGTACTTC. Its translation is CASSFTGQSYEQYF.

This clonotype was detected many times. This chain connects TRBV6-5 to TRBJ1-4; D remains ambiguous. The CDR3 spans 13 residues. V lost 0 bases and J lost 6, with 5 bases in between. CDR1 is MNHEY, CDR2 SVGAGI, per germline. This chain's CDR3 is CASSYSGDEKLFF. Written as DNA, the CDR3 is TGTGCCAGCAGTTACTCCGGAGATGAAAAACTGTTTTTT.

This clonotype was seen a handful of times. V and J are TRBV20-1 and TRBJ2-7, with D possibly TRBD2 on 6 matching bases. Deletions cut 3 bases from V and 7 bases from J, with 19 bases between. Germline V gene data show CDR1 as DFQATT and CDR2 as SNEGSKA (reference sequence). CDR3 length: 14 residues. CDR3 nucleotide sequence: TGCAGTGCTAGGGGTTCGGGTCGCGCGGGGGAGCAGTACTTC. Its protein is CSARGSGRAGEQYF.

The J gene is TRBJ1-5, the V gene TRBV7-8; TRBD1 is a possible D gene (5 bases). The V end lost 7 bases, the J end lost 7 bases, and 17 bases lay between the germline ends. The CDR3 totals 14 residues. Per the germline V gene, CDR1 is SGHVS and CDR2 is FQNEAQ. Here the CDR3 reads CASTPTAGWQPQHF. The CDR3 DNA follows: TGTGCCAGCACCCCGACAGCTGGATGGCAGCCCCAGCATTTT. The variable domain in full, completed from reference TRBV7-8 and TRBJ1-5, reads GAGVSQSPRYKVAKRGQDVALRCDPISGHVSLFWYQQALGQGPEFLTYFQNEAQLDKSGLPSDRFFAERPEGSVSTLKIQRTQQEDSAVYLCASTPTAGWQPQHFGDGTRLSIL.

The chain combines TRBV29-1 with TRBJ1-1, with D possibly TRBD1 on 5 matching bases. Germline V lookup: CDR1 SQVTM, CDR2 ANQGSEA. CDR3 length: 13 residues. Deletions cut 6 bases from V and 4 bases from J, with 15 bases between. The chain's CDR3 is CSVEQGVRTEAFF. CDR3 DNA sequence: TGCAGCGTCGAGCAAGGGGTACGCACTGAAGCTTTCTTT.

This chain links TRBV7-7 with TRBJ1-1; D is ambiguous. The CDR3 is 14 amino acids. Germline CDR1 and CDR2: SSHAT and FNYEAQ (reference sequence). Trimming pared 5 bases from V and 1 base from J, leaving 11 bases between. CDR3 sequence (DNA): TGTGCCAGCAGCCCGTTCGGGGAGAACACTGAAGCTTTCTTT. This sequence encodes CASSPFGENTEAFF.

This clonotype was seen more than once but under ten times. The chain has TRBV27 and TRBJ2-7, with 7 positions matching TRBD1. With V trimmed by 0 bases and J by 6 bases, 2 bases remained unmatched. The germline V gene has CDR1 MNHEY and CDR2 SMNVEV (reference sequence). This CDR3 region has 13 residues. Written as DNA, the CDR3 is TGTGCCAGCAGTTTATCGCGACAGGGCGAGCAGTACTTC. Translated, it gives CASSLSRQGEQYF.

The chain carries TRBV11-3 and TRBJ2-1, with 12 bases fitting TRBD2. Germline V gene lookup returns CDR1 SGHNT and CDR2 YENEEA. This CDR3 contains 17 residues. V shed 2 bases and J 4 bases; nucleotides not matched to a gene: 6. The DNA of the CDR3 is TGTGCCAGCAGCTTAACGGTAGGGACTAGCGGGTACAATGAGCAGTTCTTC. Protein: CASSLTVGTSGYNEQFF.

This sequence joins TRBV20-1 and TRBJ2-3; the match to TRBD1 covers 10 bases. V lost 3 bases and J lost 6; bases outside the gene matches: 9. The germline gives CDR1 DFQATT, CDR2 SNEGSKA (reference sequence). The CDR3 extends over 15 amino acids. The CDR3 spells CSASNRDRGSDTQYF. CDR3 in DNA: TGCAGTGCTAGTAATCGGGACAGGGGTTCGGATACGCAGTATTTT.

The chain couples TRBV7-3 to TRBJ2-3, with 7 positions matching TRBD1. V shed 2 bases and J 4 bases; nucleotides not matched to a gene: 3. CDR3 size: 14 residues. Germline V gives CDR1 SGHTA, CDR2 FQGTGA. The CDR3 DNA sequence: TGTGCCAGCAGCTTAGCACAGGGGTCAGATACGCAGTATTTT. Residues: CASSLAQGSDTQYF.

The chain joins TRBV6-2 or TRBV6-3 to TRBJ2-5, with D unresolved. This CDR3 has 13 residues. V was cut by 7 bases and J by 5 bases, with 14 bases left in between. CDR1 and CDR2 from the germline V gene are MNHEY and SVGEGT. CDR3 region: CASTARSPETQYF. The CDR3 nucleotides read TGTGCCAGCACTGCTAGATCCCCGGAGACCCAGTACTTC.

This clonotype has ten or more counts. The genes are TRBV7-2 and TRBJ2-5; D is possibly TRBD1 (5 bases). This CDR3 has 14 residues. V lost 5 bases to trimming and J lost 5 bases, with 15 bases between them. CDR1 SGHTA and CDR2 FQGNSA come from the germline V gene. The CDR3 nucleotides read TGTGCCAGCAGCAGGGGTATAAACATGGAGACCCAGTACTTC. This translates into CASSRGINMETQYF.

This sequence joins TRBV18 and TRBJ1-4, with TRBD1 identical over 7 bases. CDR1 is KGHSH and CDR2 is LQKENI in the germline V gene. The trim removed 8 bases at V and 5 bases at J, leaving 8 bases unmatched. CDR3 length: 14 residues. CDR3 bases: TGTGCCAGCACAACCGGGACAGTAAATGAAAAACTGTTTTTT. Translated, it gives CASTTGTVNEKLFF.